This TCR beta chain was captured by sequencing in a study of Graves' ophthalmopathy and Graves' hyperthyroidism (dated by TCRdb to 2017 to 2018). For context, the study as a whole: Peripheral blood was collected at initial diagnosis, before any treatment. The study used signatures of the TCR beta repertoire to tell Graves' ophthalmopathy apart from Graves' hyperthyroidism and to predict which patients would progress to ophthalmopathy. In total, some 140 blood samples were TCR-sequenced: 43 ophthalmopathy, under 80 hyperthyroidism and about 17 hyperthyroidism-to-ophthalmopathy patients. A discovery set of 95 to 100 patients (about 45 ophthalmopathy, about 59 stable hyperthyroidism) was enrolled to explore V-J signatures distinguishing ophthalmopathy from hyperthyroidism. An independent validation cohort was composed of 18 hyperthyroidism patients and around 16 patients who later progressed from hyperthyroidism to ophthalmopathy. T-cell repertoires of thyroid tissue and blood were compared in five or six hyperthyroidism patients. Once sampling was done, hyperthyroidism patients were given methimazole at a starting dose of 30 mg daily, while ophthalmopathy patients were given high-dose intravenous methylprednisolone. The 95 to 100 discovery patients were randomly divided into training and test sets at a 7:3 ratio.

Broader findings and caveats from the paper: Most expanded thyroid clonotypes with a frequency above 0.001 also appeared in blood, which suggests that blood repertoires may reflect the immune response in the thyroid. In cross-validation, the 13-signature model distinguished ophthalmopathy from stable hyperthyroidism with about 88% sensitivity and just under 84% specificity, and in the test set the corresponding values were around 80% and 75%. In validation, the model predicted ophthalmopathy progression with 55% to 71% sensitivity and roughly 72% specificity; 12 predicted patients were CT-confirmed with GO in a median of around 6.5 months. Sample size was not statistically predetermined, and group allocation was not concealed from the investigators.

This clonotype came up a few times. Its antigen is currently not known. Base qualities are not at hand, and no much larger clone is one base apart. For repertoire sequencing, the TCR beta CDR3 regions were amplified from RNA transcripts. HTBI primers and the Qiagen OneStep RT-PCR kit were used in a first-round RT-PCR, which was followed by a second-round multiplex PCR, size selection and purification. The libraries underwent paired-end sequencing with 100 bp reads on an Illumina HiSeq2000. The source study handled its data this way. SOAPnuke was used to process the reads, removing any read that contained adapters or uncalled bases, had a mean Phred below 15, or lacked an exact match to the constant primer or identifier. COPE v1.2.5 was used to merge the high-quality paired reads. Clonotypes were defined as unique nucleotide sequences and were aligned to IMGT TRB V, D and J references using MiTCR v1.1. Analysis was restricted to V-J combinations with a frequency above 0.0001, which covered approximately 99% of repertoires. For each V-J combination, a TCR clonal expansion and chaos score was defined as F50 clonal expansion divided by the chaos observed in the TCRdist matrix. Welch's t-statistics and random forest were used to narrow the features down to roughly twelve V-J combinations, which were then fed into a naive Bayes classifier. The similarity between thyroid and blood repertoires was quantified using the Morisita-Horn index. Through fastp at Q25 and MiXCR, TCRdb rebuilt clones from the public reads, retaining in-frame beta chains. Each entry is one CDR3 protein sequence, shown with its most common DNA and genes. The V and J calls follow TCRdb's processing rather than the paper's. For this sample there are 620,000 or so distinct CDR3 sequences; about 24% appear just once. The top ten constitute more than 5.5% of the sample.

The CDR3 numbers 14 residues from cysteine through phenylalanine. Only CDR3 DNA remains: 42 bases, in frame from the first base. According to the germline V gene, CDR1 reads SGHAT and CDR2 reads FQNNGV. V has 3 bases trimmed and J has 7 bases trimmed; junction bases matching no gene number 4. Stable hyperthyroidism was defined as no progression to ophthalmopathy within 18 months of follow-up. Hyperthyroidism patients were newly diagnosed, with disease duration under 2 months, and aged 18 to 65 years. Anyone with other autoimmune diseases, uncontrolled infections, pregnancy or lactation was excluded from the study. Clinical symptoms, serum thyroxine, TRAb, thyroid ultrasound and orbital computed tomography formed the basis of the diagnosis. PBMCs were isolated from 8 to 10 ml of fresh peripheral blood by Ficoll-Paque density gradient centrifugation. Total RNA was extracted with Trizol reagent and quality-checked on an Agilent 2100 Bioanalyzer.

Source material: peripheral blood. The sequence derives from a woman aged 18-29 years with stable Graves' hyperthyroidism. Some clones in this sample may be carry-over from other donors' samples. Donor details come from another sample of the same person, matched by shared clones. The V gene is TRBV11-2 and the J gene is TRBJ1-2, and 11 junctional nucleotides match TRBD1. In nucleotides, the sequence is TGTGCCAGCAGCTTTGGACAGGGGGCGGGTGGCTACACCTTC. It codes for CASSFGQGAGGYTF.